The 5 T cell receptor beta chains reported below all come from one sample, sequenced in a study of CD8 T cells in ankylosing spondylitis. TCRdb passed the 5' RACE reads through MiXCR, listing each CDR3 protein once. The repertoire holds 30,000 to 45,000 distinct CDR3 sequences, with 11% as singletons. The sequenced sample consisted of synovial fluid, either unsorted or a sorted T cell fraction (not recorded which). The receptors stem from a male donor with ankylosing spondylitis.

This clonotype was counted only a few times. The chain carries TRBV3-1 and TRBJ1-6, with D perhaps matching TRBD1 (5 bases). CDR3 length equals 15 residues. Trimming shortened V by 1 base and J by 9 bases, and 13 bases separated the two germline ends. Looked up from germline, CDR1 is LGHDT and CDR2 is YNNKEL (reference sequence). The CDR3 is CASSQVGGQGSPLHF. CDR3 nucleotide sequence: TGTGCCAGCAGCCAAGTGGGAGGGCAGGGTTCACCCCTCCACTTT. Full variable domain (rest looked up from reference TRBV3-1 and TRBJ1-6): DTAVSQTPKYLVTQMGNDKSIKCEQNLGHDTMYWYKQDSKKFLKIMFSYNNKELIINETVPNRFSPKSPDKAHLNLHINSLELGDSAVYFCASSQVGGQGSPLHFGNGTRLTVT.

Many counts were recorded for this clonotype. The chain joins TRBV29-1 to TRBJ2-5; 12 positions agree with TRBD1. Germline V CDR1 and CDR2: SQVTM, ANQGSEA. The CDR3 is 13 residues long. V lost 4 bases, J lost 5 bases, and 2 bases stayed unmatched. CDR3 sequence: CSVGDRGLETQYF. CDR3 coding DNA: TGCAGCGTTGGGGACAGGGGGCTTGAGACCCAGTACTTC.

The chain is built from TRBV29-1 and TRBJ2-1, with D unresolved. Trimming took off 8 bases at V and 3 bases at J, with 17 bases between the two ends. CDR1 and CDR2 from the germline V gene are SQVTM and ANQGSEA. The CDR3 contains 14 residues. The CDR3 coding sequence is TGCAGCCTCCGAAGGAAACAACTCTACAATGAGCAGTTCTTC. Its protein is CSLRRKQLYNEQFF.

This clonotype was observed many times. This chain uses TRBV27 with TRBJ2-1, with D possibly TRBD2 on 6 matching bases. Trimming left V 6 bases short and J 4 bases short, with 13 bases between. Looked up from germline, CDR1 is MNHEY and CDR2 is SMNVEV (reference sequence). The CDR3 contains 14 residues. Here the CDR3 reads CASRRDSGYNEQFF. CDR3 bases: TGTGCCAGCAGGCGGGATTCGGGTTACAATGAGCAGTTCTTC.

This clonotype was detected only a few times. DNA for the CDR3: TGTGCCAGCACCAGAACTAGCGGTCCCTACAATGAGCAGTTCTTC. Protein: CASTRTSGPYNEQFF. V is TRBV6-1 and J is TRBJ2-1, with TRBD2 matching over 8 bases. Germline lookup yields CDR1 MNHNS and CDR2 SASEGT. Losses at the gene ends were 7 bases for V and 2 bases for J; bases not matched to a gene: 7. The CDR3 has 15 residues.